This T cell receptor beta chain originates from a study of CD8+CD57+ T cells in acquired aplastic anemia. Overall study: Yields of DNA that came from sorted CD4+ and CD8+ cells averaged about 3.4 ug.

The CDR3 extends over 14 amino acids. Trimming cost V 2 bases and J 6 bases, with 14 bases left between them. Germline-derived CDR1 and CDR2 are KGHSH and LQKENI. The authors sequenced patients whose flow cytometry had shown CD8+CD57+ cell expansion. This clonotype was seen many times. Its target is not known. Findings and caveats of the study: Patients and controls were not found to differ significantly in CD8+ Simpson's diversity.

TCR beta VDJ and CDR3 profiles were obtained from a genomic DNA template. Via MiXCR, TCRdb re-called the reads, giving one row per CDR3 protein. The repertoire holds roughly 120,000 distinct CDR3 sequences, 55% to 70% seen once, with about 31% in the top ten. J is TRBJ2-7 and V is TRBV18, with D possibly TRBD1 on 6 matching bases. Sequencing used sorted CD4+, CD8+, or CD8+CD57+ T cells (not recorded which) from PBMCs. The origin of this receptor is a human donor with aplastic anemia. The CDR3 DNA reads as TGTGCCAGCTCACCAAACAGGGCCCCCATCGAGCAGTACTTC. Translated, it gives CASSPNRAPIEQYF.